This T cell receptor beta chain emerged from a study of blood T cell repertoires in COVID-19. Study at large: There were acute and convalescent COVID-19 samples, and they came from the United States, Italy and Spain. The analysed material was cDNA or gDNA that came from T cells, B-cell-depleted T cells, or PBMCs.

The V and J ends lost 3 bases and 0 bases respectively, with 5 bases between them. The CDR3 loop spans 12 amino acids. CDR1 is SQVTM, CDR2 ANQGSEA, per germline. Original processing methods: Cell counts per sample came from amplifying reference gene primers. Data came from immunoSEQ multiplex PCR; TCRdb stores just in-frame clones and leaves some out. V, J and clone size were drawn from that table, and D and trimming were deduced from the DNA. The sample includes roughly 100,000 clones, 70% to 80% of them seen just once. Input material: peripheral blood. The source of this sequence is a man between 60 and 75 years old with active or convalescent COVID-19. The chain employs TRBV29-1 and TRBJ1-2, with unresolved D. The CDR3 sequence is CSVDRTNYGYTF. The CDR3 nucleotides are TGCAGCGTTGACAGGACTAACTATGGCTACACCTTC. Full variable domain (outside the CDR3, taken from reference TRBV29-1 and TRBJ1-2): SAVISQKPSRDICQRGTSLTIQCQVDSQVTMMFWYRQQPGQSLTLIATANQGSEATYESGFVIDKFPISRPNLTFSTLTVSNMSPEDSSIYLCSVDRTNYGYTFGSGTRLTVV.